This TCR beta chain was found in a study of T cells in Graves' hyperthyroidism and ophthalmopathy (dated by TCRdb to the late 2010s). Looking at the study overall: Peripheral blood samples were taken at the time of initial diagnosis, prior to any treatment. TCR V-J signatures able to tell the groups apart were searched for in a discovery cohort of 100 patients, of whom more than 40 had Graves' ophthalmopathy and 55 to 60 had stable Graves' hyperthyroidism. An independent validation cohort of under 20 hyperthyroidism patients and approximately 17 patients who later progressed to ophthalmopathy tested prospective prediction of ophthalmopathy. The 75 to 100 discovery patients were randomly divided into training and test sets at a 7:3 ratio. In addition, the study compared T-cell repertoires in thyroid tissue and in blood from over 5 Graves' hyperthyroidism patients. Once sampling was done, hyperthyroidism patients were given methimazole at a starting dose of 30 mg daily, whereas ophthalmopathy patients were given high-dose intravenous methylprednisolone. According to the paper, TCR Vbeta CDR3 sequencing was carried out on approximately 140 peripheral blood samples, which came from fewer than 50 ophthalmopathy, around 75 hyperthyroidism and roughly 17 progressor patients.

Stable Graves' hyperthyroidism was defined as no progression to ophthalmopathy during 18 months of follow-up. Hyperthyroidism patients were newly diagnosed, had a disease duration of under 2 months, and were aged 18 to 65 years. Patients with uncontrolled infections, other autoimmune diseases, pregnancy or lactation were excluded. Diagnoses were based on clinical symptoms, serum thyroxine and TRAb, thyroid ultrasound and orbital computed tomography. Ficoll-Paque density gradient centrifugation was used to isolate PBMCs from about 10 ml of fresh peripheral blood. Trizol reagent was used to extract total RNA, and RNA quality was then checked on an Agilent 2100 Bioanalyzer. What the work shows at the level of the full study, not this receptor alone: Most expanded thyroid clonotypes (frequency above 0.001) were also found in blood, which suggests that blood repertoires may mirror thyroid immune responses. During validation, the model predicted progression to ophthalmopathy a median of roughly 7.1 months ahead of onset, with around 65% sensitivity and more than 72% specificity. No statistical method was used to set the sample size in advance, and investigators knew the group allocation. A 13 V-J signature model separated ophthalmopathy from stable hyperthyroidism, with approximately 86% sensitivity and approximately 81% specificity in cross-validation and 80%/75% in testing.

The CDR3 runs 15 amino acids, cysteine and phenylalanine included. Only CDR3 DNA is held: 45 bases, read in frame from base 1. Trimming takes 4 bases from V and 0 bases from J, and the germline ends sit 13 bases apart. According to the germline V gene, CDR1 reads ENHRY and CDR2 reads SYGVKD. The TCR beta CDR3 regions were amplified from the RNA transcripts. The TCR CDR3 was subjected to a first round of RT-PCR using the HTBI primer set and the Qiagen OneStep RT-PCR kit. Libraries were constructed in a second round of multiplex PCR, after which size selection and purification were performed. Libraries were sequenced paired-end with 100 bp reads on an Illumina HiSeq2000. In the original analysis: Raw data were processed with SOAPnuke, discarding reads with adapters, uncalled bases, mean Phred below 15, or no exact constant-primer or identifier match. High-quality paired reads were merged using COPE v1.2.5, and each unique nucleotide sequence was defined as a clonotype. MiTCR v1.1 was used to align clonotypes to the IMGT TRBV, TRBD and TRBJ reference segments. The analysis was restricted to V-J combinations with a frequency above 0.0001, which together covered roughly 99% of the repertoires. The TCS score was defined as the ratio of F50 (clonal expansion) to E x V (chaos), calculated using BLOSUM62-based TCRdist between CDR3 peptides within each V-J. Welch's t-statistics and random forest reduced 500 to 650 V-J features to under 15, which were used in a naive Bayes classifier (R e1071). The Morisita-Horn index was used to measure how similar the thyroid and blood repertoires were. In TCRdb, the public reads were trimmed at Q25 with fastp and aligned with MiXCR, with productive beta chains retained. Each CDR3 protein gets just one entry, which takes the most common genes and DNA from the rows behind it. TCRdb's processing, not the authors', yielded these V and J calls. This sample holds about 840,000 distinct CDR3 sequences; 38% were observed only once. The top ten constitute approximately 8.7% of the sample.

This clonotype was seen at least ten times. No cognate antigen has been identified for it. No base qualities exist here, and no much larger clone lies one base off it. Here the chain combines TRBV10-3 and TRBJ2-7; a tentative D match to TRBD1 spans 7 bases. The receptor was derived from a man aged 18 to 35 with Graves' hyperthyroidism. The sample comprised blood. CDR3 protein: CAISGRDRSSYEQYF. In nucleotides, the sequence is TGTGCCATCAGTGGGCGGGACAGAAGCTCCTACGAGCAGTACTTC.